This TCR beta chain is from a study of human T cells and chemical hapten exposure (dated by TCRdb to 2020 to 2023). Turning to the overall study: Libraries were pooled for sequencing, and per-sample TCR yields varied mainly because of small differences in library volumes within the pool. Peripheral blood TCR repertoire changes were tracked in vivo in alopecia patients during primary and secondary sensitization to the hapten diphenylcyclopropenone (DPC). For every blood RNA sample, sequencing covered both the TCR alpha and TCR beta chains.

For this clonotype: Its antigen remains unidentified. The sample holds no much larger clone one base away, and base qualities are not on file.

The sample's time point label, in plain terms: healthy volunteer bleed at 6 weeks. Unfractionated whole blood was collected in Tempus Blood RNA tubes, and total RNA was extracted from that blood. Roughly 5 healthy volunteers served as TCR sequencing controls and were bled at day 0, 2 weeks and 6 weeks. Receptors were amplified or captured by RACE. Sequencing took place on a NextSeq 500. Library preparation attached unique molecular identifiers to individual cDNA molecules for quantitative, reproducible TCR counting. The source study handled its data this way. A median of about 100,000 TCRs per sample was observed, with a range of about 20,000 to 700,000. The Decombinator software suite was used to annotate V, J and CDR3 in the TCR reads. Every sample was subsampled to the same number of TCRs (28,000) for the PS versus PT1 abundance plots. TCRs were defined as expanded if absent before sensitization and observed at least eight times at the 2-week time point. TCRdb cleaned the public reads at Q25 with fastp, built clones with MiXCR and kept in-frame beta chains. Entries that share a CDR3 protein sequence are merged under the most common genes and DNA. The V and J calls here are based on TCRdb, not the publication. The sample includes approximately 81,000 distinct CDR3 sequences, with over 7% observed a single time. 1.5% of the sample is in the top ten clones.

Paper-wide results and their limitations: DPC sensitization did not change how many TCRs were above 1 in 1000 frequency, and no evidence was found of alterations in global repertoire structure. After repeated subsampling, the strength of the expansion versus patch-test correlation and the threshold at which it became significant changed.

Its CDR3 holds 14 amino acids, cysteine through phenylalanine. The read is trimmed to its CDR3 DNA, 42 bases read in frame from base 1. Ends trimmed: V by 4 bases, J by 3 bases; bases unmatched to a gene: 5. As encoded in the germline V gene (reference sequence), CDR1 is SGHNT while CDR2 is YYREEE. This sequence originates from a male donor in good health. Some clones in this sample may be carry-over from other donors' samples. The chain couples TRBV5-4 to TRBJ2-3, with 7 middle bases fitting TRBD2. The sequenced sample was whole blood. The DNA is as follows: TGTGCCAGCAGCGCGCGGGAGTCGACAGATACGCAGTATTTT. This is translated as CASSARESTDTQYF.